This T cell receptor beta chain was retrieved from a study of regulatory T cells in long-lasting Graves disease. Time point noted: persistent/refractory GD, antithyroid drugs over 5 years with positive TRAb. The TCR library was made from RNA that had been extracted from PBMCs in TRIzol. This clonotype was detected a few times. Investigators prepared the TCR beta libraries by applying iRepertoire HTBI primers and Arm-PCR of CDR3 regions. TCRdb re-analysed the multiplex PCR reads in MiXCR, keeping a single row per CDR3 protein. The sample contains 600,000 to 800,000 distinct CDR3 sequences, 30% of which appear only once. The CDR3 runs 15 residues. Germline CDR1 is SGHAT and CDR2 is FQNNGV. V was cut by 2 bases and J by 1 base, with 8 bases left in between.

This chain joins TRBV11-2 and TRBJ2-2, with a tentative D call TRBD1 (6 bases). The TCR comes from a female donor with Graves disease. This specimen was peripheral blood mononuclear cells (PBMCs), taken when the disease was refractory, from a patient treated with antithyroid drugs. CDR3 nucleotides: TGTGCCAGCAGCTTACAGGGGCGGAACACCGGGGAGCTGTTTTTT. Translating gives CASSLQGRNTGELFF. Full variable domain (outside the CDR3, taken from reference TRBV11-2 and TRBJ2-2): EAGVAQSPRYKIIEKRQSVAFWCNPISGHATLYWYQQILGQGPKLLIQFQNNGVVDDSQLPKDRFSAERLKGVDSTLKIQPAKLEDSAVYLCASSLQGRNTGELFFGEGSRLTVL.